This T cell receptor (beta chain) was found in a study of Ad26.COV2.S vaccination and SARS-CoV-2 variants. CDR3 length: 13 residues. Germline lookup yields CDR1 SGHTA and CDR2 FQGTGA. Trimming removed 3 bases from V and 6 bases from J; junction bases left unmatched: 1. Stated treatment: 15 to 20 received Ad26.COV2.S at low or high dose, single or two shots; 5 received placebo; per-sample allocation not given. On day 63 after the first injection, vaccine and placebo recipients gave samples. An Ad26 vector expressing Wuhan-strain SARS-CoV-2 spike served as the vaccine. Sequencing was performed with immunoSEQ multiplex PCR; in TCRdb, only in-frame clones are kept and a portion is missing. This sample has hundreds of thousands of clones, with 75% to 90% found just once.

The rearrangement joins TRBV7-3 to TRBJ1-5, with 8 positions matching TRBD1. The material was peripheral blood, obtained in a trial of Ad26.COV2.S vaccine versus placebo. The TCR comes from a person between 18 and 60 years old who received the Ad26.COV2.S COVID-19 vaccine or a placebo. This chain's CDR3 is CASSFTGGQPQHF. In DNA form, the CDR3 reads TGTGCCAGCAGCTTCACAGGGGGTCAGCCCCAGCATTTT.